This T cell receptor (beta chain) emerged from a study of blood T cell repertoires in COVID-19. Among Cohort 3 donors, those recovered had two negative PCRs, clearance, or symptom resolution. TCRdb's table, derived via immunoSEQ multiplex PCR, lists solely in-frame clones and lacks some. This sample has some 270,000 clones; about 89% occur once, and the top ten carry less than 2%. Per the germline V gene, CDR1 is SGHDT and CDR2 is YYEEEE. The CDR3 spans 14 residues. Trimming shortened V by 4 bases and J by 3 bases, and 13 bases separated the two germline ends. The chain combines TRBV5-6 with TRBJ2-5; D is undetermined. Sequenced material: PBMCs or T cells enriched from blood (not recorded which). This sequence was found in a woman aged 35 to 49 who had recovered from COVID-19. CDR3 in amino acids: CASSPRYSKETQYF. In nucleotides, the CDR3 is TGTGCCAGCAGCCCACGATACTCGAAAGAGACCCAGTACTTC.